These T cell receptor beta chains were read from a single sample in a study of beta chain features in type 1 diabetes. Some clones are missing from TCRdb's copy, which holds only in-frame ones; the method was immunoSEQ multiplex PCR. Of some 48,000 clones listed, 35% to 55% are singletons. The sample consisted of stem cell memory CD4+ T cells from blood. The receptors originated from a man aged 25-45 years with type 1 diabetes. CDR3s include the opening cysteine and the closing phenylalanine or tryptophan. A D gene is named only where the DNA matches it firmly. Not all rows give a size; the values are once, few, many and, for expanded clones, a class.

TRBJ2-5 . TRBV2 TRBD1 CASRTGTGGETQYF TGTGCCAGCAGAACCGGGACAGGGGGGGAGACCCAGTACTTC
TRBJ2-2 few TRBV20-1 . CSARRAGELFF TGCAGTGCTAGAAGAGCCGGGGAGCTGTTTTTT
TRBJ2-1 . TRBV7-2 TRBD2 CASSPWAGESNEQFF TGTGCCAGCAGCCCGTGGGCGGGAGAGAGCAATGAGCAGTTCTTC
TRBJ2-3 . TRBV5-1 . CASSLAVSFGTDTQYF TGCGCCAGCAGCTTGGCCGTGTCGTTCGGCACAGATACGCAGTATTTT
TRBJ2-1 . TRBV6-4 . CASSNGEGGEQFF TGTGCCAGCAGTAATGGCGAGGGAGGTGAGCAGTTCTTC
TRBJ1-3 . TRBV5-1 TRBD1 CASSWTGGFGNTIYF TGCGCCAGCAGCTGGACAGGGGGCTTTGGAAACACCATATATTTT
TRBJ1-4 few TRBV5-1 TRBD1 CASSTSGTGYEKLFF TGCGCCAGCAGCACCTCCGGGACAGGGTATGAAAAACTGTTTTTT
TRBJ1-4 . TRBV19 TRBD1 CASNRGGEKLFF TGTGCCAGCAACAGGGGTGGTGAAAAACTGTTTTTT
TRBJ2-4 . TRBV29-1 TRBD2 CSVDSGLVKYF TGCAGCGTTGATTCGGGACTAGTAAAGTACTTC
TRBJ1-2 . TRBV6-5 . CASSYFGTQTLYGYTF TGTGCCAGCAGTTACTTCGGGACTCAAACCCTCTATGGCTACACCTTC
TRBJ2-1 few TRBV2 TRBD2 CASRTSVNEQFF TGTGCCAGCAGGACTAGCGTTAATGAGCAGTTCTTC
TRBJ1-5 few TRBV2 . CASSELWALTSNQPQHF TGTGCCAGCAGTGAACTCTGGGCATTGACTAGCAATCAGCCCCAGCATTTT
TRBJ2-1 few TRBV7-2 TRBD1 CASSFVGTAYNEQFF TGTGCCAGCAGCTTCGTCGGGACAGCTTACAATGAGCAGTTCTTC
TRBJ1-3 . TRBV7-3 . CASSPYTGNTIYF TGTGCCAGCAGCCCTTATACTGGAAACACCATATATTTT
TRBJ2-7 . TRBV7-6 . CASSLNRDEQYF TGTGCCAGCAGCCTAAACAGGGATGAGCAGTACTTC
TRBJ1-2 . TRBV5-4 . CASSSTGYGYTF TGTGCCAGCAGCTCGACAGGCTATGGCTACACCTTC
TRBJ1-2 . TRBV2 . CASSEGAEDGYTF TGTGCCAGCAGTGAAGGGGCGGAGGACGGCTACACCTTC
TRBJ2-1 . TRBV28 . CASGGTYSYNEQFF TGTGCCAGCGGAGGAACGTACTCCTACAATGAGCAGTTCTTC
TRBJ2-7 . TRBV7-9 TRBD2 CASSWGLADLREQYF TGCGCCAGCAGTTGGGGACTAGCGGACCTTCGGGAGCAGTACTTC
TRBJ2-1 . TRBV6-5 . CASRGTEQFF TGTGCCAGCAGGGGGACAGAGCAGTTCTTC
TRBJ1-4 . TRBV4-3 TRBD1 CASSHSPGQGAGEKLFF TGCGCCAGCAGCCATTCCCCCGGACAGGGGGCGGGCGAAAAACTGTTTTTT
TRBJ2-5 few TRBV27 TRBD2 CASSFLAGGSRETQYF TGTGCCAGCAGTTTCCTAGCGGGAGGGAGCAGAGAGACCCAGTACTTC
TRBJ2-7 once TRBV19 . CASSITAGYEQYF TGTGCCAGTAGTATCACAGCGGGCTACGAGCAGTACTTC
TRBJ2-1 . TRBV4-3 . CASSQERWSVGEQFF TGCGCCAGCAGCCAAGAAAGATGGAGCGTCGGTGAGCAGTTCTTC
TRBJ1-5 . TRBV19 . CASSIGWQGNQPQHF TGTGCCAGTAGTATCGGTTGGCAGGGCAATCAGCCCCAGCATTTT
TRBJ2-1 few TRBV7-3 TRBD1 CASSATGGQEQFF TGTGCCAGCAGCGCGACAGGGGGCCAGGAGCAGTTCTTC
TRBJ2-3 . TRBV29-1 TRBD2 CSVGSLAASTDTQYF TGCAGCGTTGGCTCACTAGCGGCAAGCACAGATACGCAGTATTTT
TRBJ2-5 . TRBV7-6 TRBD2 CASSHGTSGFQETQYF TGTGCCAGCAGCCACGGGACTAGCGGCTTCCAAGAGACCCAGTACTTC
TRBJ2-1 . TRBV7-9 TRBD2 CASSFTGGVNEQFF TGTGCCAGCAGCTTCACGGGGGGGGTCAATGAGCAGTTCTTC
TRBJ2-7 few TRBV6-1 . CASSIDSYEQYF TGTGCCAGCAGTATCGACAGCTACGAGCAGTACTTC
TRBJ1-4 . TRBV11-2 . CASSLRWAANEKLFF TGTGCCAGCAGCTTAAGATGGGCTGCTAATGAAAAACTGTTTTTT
TRBJ2-7 few TRBV20-1 . CSAEGVEQYF TGCAGTGCAGAGGGGGTCGAGCAGTACTTC
TRBJ2-5 few TRBV7-2 . CASSRDRRAETQYF TGTGCCAGCAGCCGCGACAGGCGGGCGGAGACCCAGTACTTC
TRBJ1-3 once TRBV7-8 . CASSLDRSGNTIYF TGTGCCAGCAGCTTAGACAGGTCTGGAAACACCATATATTTT
TRBJ2-7 . TRBV6-5 . CASSYGASGTYEQYF TGTGCCAGCAGTTACGGGGCCTCGGGTACCTACGAGCAGTACTTC
TRBJ2-5 . TRBV27 TRBD2 CASSLLAGGLYF TGTGCCAGCAGTTTATTAGCGGGAGGCCTGTACTTC
TRBJ2-7 few TRBV7-2 TRBD1 CASSSETGVTYEQYF TGTGCCAGCAGCTCGGAGACAGGGGTTACCTACGAGCAGTACTTC
TRBJ2-1 . TRBV28 . CASRPPTGGKGEQFF TGTGCCAGCCGACCCCCGACAGGAGGCAAAGGAGAGCAGTTCTTC
TRBJ2-7 few TRBV18 TRBD1 CASSPDRGEQYF TGTGCCAGCTCACCGGACAGGGGCGAGCAGTACTTC
TRBJ2-5 . TRBV27 . CASRNVGVETQYF TGTGCCAGCAGAAACGTCGGGGTGGAGACCCAGTACTTC
TRBJ1-1 once TRBV5-1 TRBD1 CASSDNRGLEAFF TGCGCCAGCAGCGATAACAGGGGGCTGGAAGCTTTCTTT
TRBJ1-1 . TRBV29-1 TRBD1 CSVPSSGTGSTEAFF TGCAGCGTGCCGTCCTCCGGGACAGGGAGCACTGAAGCTTTCTTT
TRBJ2-1 few TRBV5-1 . CASGGTYNEQFF TGCGCCAGCGGCGGCACCTACAATGAGCAGTTCTTC
TRBJ2-7 few TRBV4-1 TRBD2 CASSLGTSGFYEQYF TGCGCCAGCAGCCTGGGGACTAGCGGTTTCTACGAGCAGTACTTC
TRBJ2-3 . TRBV4-2 TRBD2 CASSRGLAYTDTQYF TGTGCCAGCAGCCGCGGACTAGCGTACACAGATACGCAGTATTTT
TRBJ2-5 . TRBV28 . CASTPGRVLKETQYF TGTGCCAGTACCCCCGGGCGGGTCCTAAAGGAGACCCAGTACTTC